This TCR beta chain emerged from a study of Ad26.COV2.S vaccination and SARS-CoV-2 variants. Study at large: Ad26.COV2.S shots went into the muscle once or twice, 56 days apart.

CDR3 length: 14 amino acids. In germline, CDR1 is PRHDT, CDR2 FYEKMQ (reference sequence). V was cut by 5 bases and J by 2 bases, with 12 bases left in between. Clones were sequenced by immunoSEQ multiplex PCR, and TCRdb holds only the in-frame ones, with some missing. The sample consists of about 480,000 clones, approximately 88% of them appearing once. Indicated treatment: roughly 18 received Ad26.COV2.S at low or high dose, single or two shots; roughly five received placebo; per-sample allocation not given. After the first vaccine or placebo injection, samples were drawn on day 63. This Boston cohort included adults aged 18-55 years. Study-wide points: Spike-specific TCR breadth in vaccine recipients exceeded that seen in placebo recipients. Vaccine recipients and placebo recipients showed similar non-spike TCR breadth.

A word on this clone: The antigen is undetermined.

The chain has TRBV13 and TRBJ1-1; no clear D. The sample here was peripheral blood, taken in a trial of Ad26.COV2.S vaccine versus placebo. The receptor's source is a person between 18 and 65 years old who received the Ad26.COV2.S COVID-19 vaccine or a placebo. CDR3 sequence (DNA): TGTGCCAGCAGCCCCCTGAAAATAAACACTGAAGCTTTCTTT. This codes for CASSPLKINTEAFF.